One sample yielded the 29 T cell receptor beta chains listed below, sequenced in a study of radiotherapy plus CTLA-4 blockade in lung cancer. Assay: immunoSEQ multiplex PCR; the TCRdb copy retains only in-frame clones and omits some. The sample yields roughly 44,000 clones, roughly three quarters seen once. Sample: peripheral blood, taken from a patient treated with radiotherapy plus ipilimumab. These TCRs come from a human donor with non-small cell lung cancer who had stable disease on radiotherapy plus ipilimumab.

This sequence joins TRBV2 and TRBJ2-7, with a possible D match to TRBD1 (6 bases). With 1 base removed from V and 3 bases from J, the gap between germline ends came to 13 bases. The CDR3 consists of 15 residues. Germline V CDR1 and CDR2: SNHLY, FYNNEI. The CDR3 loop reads CASSEGPGTNYEQYF. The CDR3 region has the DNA TGTGCCAGCAGTGAAGGGCCCGGGACAAACTACGAGCAGTACTTC.

CDR3 DNA: TGTGCCTGGAGTGGAGCCGGGACAGGGGGCCAGTACGAGCAGTACTTC. Amino acids: CAWSGAGTGGQYEQYF. The gene calls are TRBV30 and TRBJ2-7; 12 bases align to TRBD1. This CDR3 contains 16 residues. After removal of 1 base from V and 4 bases from J, the junction contained 8 bases not matched to a gene. Germline V CDR1 and CDR2: GTSNPN, SVGIG (reference sequence).

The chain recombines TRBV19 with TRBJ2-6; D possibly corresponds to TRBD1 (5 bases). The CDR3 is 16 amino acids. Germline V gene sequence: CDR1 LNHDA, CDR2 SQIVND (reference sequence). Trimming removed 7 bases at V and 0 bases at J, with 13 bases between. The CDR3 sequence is CASTGQYSSGANVLTF. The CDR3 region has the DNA TGTGCCAGTACCGGACAATATAGCTCTGGGGCCAACGTCCTGACTTTC.

The CDR3 protein is CASSPRRLSPGGGNTIYF. CDR3 bases: TGTGCCAGCTCACCGAGGCGCCTCTCGCCTGGGGGTGGAAACACCATATATTTT. This sequence joins TRBV18 and TRBJ1-3; possibly TRBD1 for D (5 bases). The CDR3 sequence is 18 residues long. Germline V gene sequence: CDR1 KGHSH, CDR2 LQKENI. Trimming took 3 bases from V and 3 from J, leaving 21 bases between them.

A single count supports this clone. Written as DNA, the CDR3 is TGCGCCAGCAGCTTGCTCGGACAGGCGAACACTGAAGCTTTCTTT. Encoded protein: CASSLLGQANTEAFF. The V gene is TRBV5-1, the J gene TRBJ1-1; 7 bases map to TRBD1. With 1 base clipped from V and 1 base from J, the junction kept 4 bases outside the gene matches. Germline V gives CDR1 SGHRS, CDR2 YFSETQ. The CDR3 is 15 residues long. Using reference TRBV5-1 and TRBJ1-1 for the parts outside the CDR3, the full variable domain is KAGVTQTPRYLIKTRGQQVTLSCSPISGHRSVSWYQQTPGQGLQFLFEYFSETQRNKGNFPGRFSGRQFSNSRSEMNVSTLELGDSALYLCASSLLGQANTEAFFGQGTRLTVV.

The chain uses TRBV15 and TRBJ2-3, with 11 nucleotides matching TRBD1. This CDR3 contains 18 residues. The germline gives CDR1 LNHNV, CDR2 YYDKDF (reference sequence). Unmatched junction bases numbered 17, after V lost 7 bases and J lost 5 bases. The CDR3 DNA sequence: TGTGCCACCATCGAGGGGTATTTCGGGACAGGGGGTGGAGATACGCAGTATTTT. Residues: CATIEGYFGTGGGDTQYF.

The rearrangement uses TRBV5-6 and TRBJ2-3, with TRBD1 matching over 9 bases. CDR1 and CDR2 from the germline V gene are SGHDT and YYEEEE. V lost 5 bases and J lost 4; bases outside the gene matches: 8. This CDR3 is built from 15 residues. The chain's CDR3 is CASSSGTGSSDTQYF. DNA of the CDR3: TGTGCCAGCAGTTCAGGGACAGGGTCGTCAGATACGCAGTATTTT.

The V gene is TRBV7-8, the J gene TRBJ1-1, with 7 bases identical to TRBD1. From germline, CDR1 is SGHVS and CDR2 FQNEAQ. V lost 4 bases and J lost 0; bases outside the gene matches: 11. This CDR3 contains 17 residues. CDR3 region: CASSSHVGQPLNTEAFF. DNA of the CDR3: TGTGCCAGCAGCTCACACGTGGGACAGCCCTTGAACACTGAAGCTTTCTTT.

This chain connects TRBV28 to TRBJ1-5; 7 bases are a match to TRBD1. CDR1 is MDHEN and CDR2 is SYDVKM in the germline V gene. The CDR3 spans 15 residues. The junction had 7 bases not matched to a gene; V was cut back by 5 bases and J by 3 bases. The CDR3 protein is CASSMTGIINQPQHF. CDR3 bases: TGTGCCAGCAGTATGACAGGGATTATCAATCAGCCCCAGCATTTT.

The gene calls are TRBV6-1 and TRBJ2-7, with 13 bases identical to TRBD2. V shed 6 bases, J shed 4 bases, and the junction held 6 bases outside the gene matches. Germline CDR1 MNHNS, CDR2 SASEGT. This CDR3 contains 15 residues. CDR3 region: CASRLTSGGPYEQYF. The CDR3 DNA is TGTGCCAGCAGACTGACTAGCGGGGGGCCATACGAGCAGTACTTC.

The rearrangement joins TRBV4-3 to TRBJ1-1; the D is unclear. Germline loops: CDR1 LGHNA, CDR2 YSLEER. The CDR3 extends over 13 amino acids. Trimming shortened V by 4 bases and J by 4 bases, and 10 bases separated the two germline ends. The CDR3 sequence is CASSPESTTEAFF. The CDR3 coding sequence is TGCGCCAGCAGCCCCGAGAGTACCACTGAAGCTTTCTTT.

The CDR3 region has the DNA TGTGCCAGCAGCTTGGGCAGCTACAATGAGCAGTTCTTC. Protein: CASSLGSYNEQFF. This sequence joins TRBV7-6 and TRBJ2-1; D is ambiguous. This CDR3 comprises 13 residues. From germline, CDR1 is SGHVS and CDR2 FNYEAQ. Trimming left V 3 bases short and J 3 bases short, with 6 bases between. Filled out from reference TRBV7-6 and TRBJ2-1, the complete variable domain reads GAGVSQSPRYKVTKRGQDVALRCDPISGHVSLYWYRQALGQGPEFLTYFNYEAQQDKSGLPNDRFSAERPEGSISTLTIQRTEQRDSAMYRCASSLGSYNEQFFGPGTRLTVL.

CDR3: CARRAPTGVSLFSEAFF. The CDR3 DNA sequence: TGTGCCAGAAGGGCCCCCACAGGGGTAAGTTTGTTCTCTGAAGCTTTCTTT. This chain joins TRBV5-3 and TRBJ1-1, with 7 bases identical to TRBD1. TRBV5-3 is an open reading frame, and its role is uncertain. The CDR3 loop spans 17 amino acids. Trimming took 5 bases from V and 6 from J; bases not matched to a gene: 19.

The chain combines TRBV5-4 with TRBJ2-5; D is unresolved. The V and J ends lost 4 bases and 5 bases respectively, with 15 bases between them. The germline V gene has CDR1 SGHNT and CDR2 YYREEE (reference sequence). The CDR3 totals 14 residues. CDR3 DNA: TGTGCCAGCAGCGTACCCCGAGGCGGTGAGACCCAGTACTTC. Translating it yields CASSVPRGGETQYF.

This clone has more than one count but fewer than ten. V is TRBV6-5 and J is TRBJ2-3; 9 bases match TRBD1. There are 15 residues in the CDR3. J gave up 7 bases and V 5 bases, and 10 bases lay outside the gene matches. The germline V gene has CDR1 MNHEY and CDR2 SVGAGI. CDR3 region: CASSNPGQGKYTQYF. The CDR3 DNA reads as TGTGCCAGCAGTAATCCGGGACAGGGCAAGTATACGCAGTATTTT.

This CDR3 reads CASSPSAGSFTEAFF. The CDR3 DNA reads as TGTGCCAGCTCACCCTCCGCGGGCTCGTTCACTGAAGCTTTCTTT. The J gene is TRBJ1-1, the V gene TRBV18; D is uncertain. Trimming removed 3 bases from V and 4 bases from J, with 15 bases in between. The CDR3 loop spans 15 amino acids. Germline CDR1 is KGHSH and CDR2 is LQKENI.

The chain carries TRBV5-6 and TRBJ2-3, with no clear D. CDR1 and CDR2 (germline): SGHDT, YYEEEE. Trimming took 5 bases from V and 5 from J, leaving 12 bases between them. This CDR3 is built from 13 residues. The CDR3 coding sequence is TGTGCCAGCAGGCTCATTATGGTAGATACGCAGTATTTT. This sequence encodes CASRLIMVDTQYF.

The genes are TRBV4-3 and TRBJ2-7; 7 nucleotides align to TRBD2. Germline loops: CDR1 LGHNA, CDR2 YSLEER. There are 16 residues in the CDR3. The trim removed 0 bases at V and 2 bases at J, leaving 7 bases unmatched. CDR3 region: CASSQEWEGPAYEQYF. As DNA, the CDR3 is TGCGCCAGCAGCCAAGAGTGGGAGGGCCCAGCCTACGAGCAGTACTTC.

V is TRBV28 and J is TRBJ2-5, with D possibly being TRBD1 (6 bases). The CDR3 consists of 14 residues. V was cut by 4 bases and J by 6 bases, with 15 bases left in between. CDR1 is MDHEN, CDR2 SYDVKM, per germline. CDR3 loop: CASSSTGRDKTQYF. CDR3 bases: TGTGCCAGCAGTTCCACCGGCAGGGACAAGACCCAGTACTTC.

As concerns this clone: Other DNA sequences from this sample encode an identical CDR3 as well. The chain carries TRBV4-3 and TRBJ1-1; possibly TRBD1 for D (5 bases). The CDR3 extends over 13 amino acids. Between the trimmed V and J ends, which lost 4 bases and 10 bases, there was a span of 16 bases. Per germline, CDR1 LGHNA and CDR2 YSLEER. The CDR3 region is CASSPGGARGAFF. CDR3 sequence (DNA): TGCGCCAGCAGCCCAGGTGGAGCTAGGGGAGCTTTCTTT.

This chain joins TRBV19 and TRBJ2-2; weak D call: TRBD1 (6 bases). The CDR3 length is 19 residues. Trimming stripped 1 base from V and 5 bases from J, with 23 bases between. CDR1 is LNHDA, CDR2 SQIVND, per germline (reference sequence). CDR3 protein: CASSIVTRSGPQGTGELFF. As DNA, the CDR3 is TGTGCCAGTAGTATAGTGACGCGGTCAGGTCCCCAGGGGACCGGGGAGCTGTTTTTT.

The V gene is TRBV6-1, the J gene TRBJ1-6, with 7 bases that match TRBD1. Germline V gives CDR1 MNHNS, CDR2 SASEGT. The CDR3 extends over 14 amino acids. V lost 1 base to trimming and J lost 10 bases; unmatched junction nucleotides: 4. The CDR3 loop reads CASSEGNRGSPLHF. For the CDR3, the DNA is TGTGCCAGCAGTGAAGGAAACAGGGGATCACCCCTCCACTTT.

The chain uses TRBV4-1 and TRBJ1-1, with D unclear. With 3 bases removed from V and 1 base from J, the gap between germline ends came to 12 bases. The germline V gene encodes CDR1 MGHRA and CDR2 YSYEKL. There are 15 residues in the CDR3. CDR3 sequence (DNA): TGCGCCAGCAGCCAGATCGATCGGGAGAACACTGAAGCTTTCTTT. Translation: CASSQIDRENTEAFF.

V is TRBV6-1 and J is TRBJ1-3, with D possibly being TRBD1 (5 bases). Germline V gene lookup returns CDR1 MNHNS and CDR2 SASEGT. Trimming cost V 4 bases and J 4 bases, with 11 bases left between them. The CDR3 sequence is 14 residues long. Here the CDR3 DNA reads TGTGCCAGCAGTGGGGGGGGACCCGGAAACACCATATATTTT. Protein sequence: CASSGGGPGNTIYF.

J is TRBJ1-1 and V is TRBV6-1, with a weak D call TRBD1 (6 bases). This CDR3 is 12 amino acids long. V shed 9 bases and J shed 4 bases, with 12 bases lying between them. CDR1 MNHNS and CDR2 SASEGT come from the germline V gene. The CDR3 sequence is CASITGSTEAFF. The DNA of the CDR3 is TGTGCCAGTATAACAGGGAGCACTGAAGCTTTCTTT.

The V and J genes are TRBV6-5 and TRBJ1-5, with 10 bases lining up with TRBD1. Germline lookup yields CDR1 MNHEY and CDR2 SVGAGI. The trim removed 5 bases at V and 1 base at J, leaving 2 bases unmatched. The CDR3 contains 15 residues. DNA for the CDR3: TGTGCCAGCAGTACGACAGGGGGCAGCAATCAGCCCCAGCATTTT. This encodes CASSTTGGSNQPQHF.

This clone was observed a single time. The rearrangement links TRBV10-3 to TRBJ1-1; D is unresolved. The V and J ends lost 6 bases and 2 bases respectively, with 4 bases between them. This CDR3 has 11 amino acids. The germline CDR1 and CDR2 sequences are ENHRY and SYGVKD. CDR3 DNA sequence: TGTGCCATCAGAGATAACACTGAAGCTTTCTTT. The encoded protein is CAIRDNTEAFF.

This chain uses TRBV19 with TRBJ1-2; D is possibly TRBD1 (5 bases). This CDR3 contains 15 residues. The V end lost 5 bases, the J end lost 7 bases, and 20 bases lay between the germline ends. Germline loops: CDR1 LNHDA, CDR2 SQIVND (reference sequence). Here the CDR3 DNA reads TGTGCCAGTAGTGGTTCCGGGACCCACGAGGGTGGCTACACCTTC. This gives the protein CASSGSGTHEGGYTF.

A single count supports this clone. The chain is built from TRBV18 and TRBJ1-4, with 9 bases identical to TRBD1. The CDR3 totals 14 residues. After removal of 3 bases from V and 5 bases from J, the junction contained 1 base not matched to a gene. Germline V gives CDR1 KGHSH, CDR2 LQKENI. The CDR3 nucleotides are TGTGCCAGCTCACCCGGGACAGGGAATGAAAAACTGTTTTTT. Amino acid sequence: CASSPGTGNEKLFF.